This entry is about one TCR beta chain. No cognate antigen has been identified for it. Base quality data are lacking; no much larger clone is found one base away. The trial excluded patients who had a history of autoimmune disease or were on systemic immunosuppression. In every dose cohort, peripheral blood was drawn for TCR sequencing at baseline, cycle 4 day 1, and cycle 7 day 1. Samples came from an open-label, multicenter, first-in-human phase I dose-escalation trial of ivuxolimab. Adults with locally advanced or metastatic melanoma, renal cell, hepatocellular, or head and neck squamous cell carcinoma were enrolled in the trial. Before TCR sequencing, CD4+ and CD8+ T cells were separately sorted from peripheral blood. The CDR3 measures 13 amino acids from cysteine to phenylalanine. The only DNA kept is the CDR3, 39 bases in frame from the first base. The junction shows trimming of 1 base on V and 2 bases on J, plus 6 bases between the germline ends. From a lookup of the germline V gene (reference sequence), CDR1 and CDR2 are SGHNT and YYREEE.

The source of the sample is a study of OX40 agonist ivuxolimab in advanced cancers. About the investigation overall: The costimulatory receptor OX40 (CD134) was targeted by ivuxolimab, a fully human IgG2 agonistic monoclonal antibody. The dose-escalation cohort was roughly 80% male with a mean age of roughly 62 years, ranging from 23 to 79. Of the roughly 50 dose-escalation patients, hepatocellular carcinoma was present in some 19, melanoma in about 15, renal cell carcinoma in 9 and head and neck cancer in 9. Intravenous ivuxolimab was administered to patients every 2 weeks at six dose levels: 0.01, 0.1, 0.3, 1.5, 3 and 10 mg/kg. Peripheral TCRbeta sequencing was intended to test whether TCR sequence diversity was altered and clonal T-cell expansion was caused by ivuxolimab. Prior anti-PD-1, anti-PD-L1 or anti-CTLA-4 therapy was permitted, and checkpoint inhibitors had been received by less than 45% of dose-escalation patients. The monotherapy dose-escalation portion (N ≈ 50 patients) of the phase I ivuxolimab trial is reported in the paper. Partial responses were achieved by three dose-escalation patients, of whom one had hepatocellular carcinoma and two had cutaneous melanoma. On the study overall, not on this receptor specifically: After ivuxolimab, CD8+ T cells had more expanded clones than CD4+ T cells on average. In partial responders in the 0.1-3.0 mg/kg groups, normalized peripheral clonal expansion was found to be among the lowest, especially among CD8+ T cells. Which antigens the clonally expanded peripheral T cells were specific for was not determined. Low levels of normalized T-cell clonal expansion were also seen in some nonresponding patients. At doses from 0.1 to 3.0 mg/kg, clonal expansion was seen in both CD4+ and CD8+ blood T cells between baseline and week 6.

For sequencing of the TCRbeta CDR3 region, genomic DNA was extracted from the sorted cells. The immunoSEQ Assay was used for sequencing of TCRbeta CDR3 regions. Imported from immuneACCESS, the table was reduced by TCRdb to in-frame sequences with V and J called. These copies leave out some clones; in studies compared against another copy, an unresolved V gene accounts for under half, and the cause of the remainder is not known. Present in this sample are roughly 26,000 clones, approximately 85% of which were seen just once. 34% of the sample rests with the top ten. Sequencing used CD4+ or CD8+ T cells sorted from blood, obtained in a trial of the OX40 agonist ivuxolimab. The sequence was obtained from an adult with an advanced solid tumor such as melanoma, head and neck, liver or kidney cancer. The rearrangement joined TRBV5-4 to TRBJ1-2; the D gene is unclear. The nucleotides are TGTGCCAGCAGCTTGCCAGAAAACTATGGCTACACCTTC. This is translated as CASSLPENYGYTF.